The clone carrying this TCR beta chain was seen a handful of times. This record belongs to a study of T cells in Graves' hyperthyroidism and ophthalmopathy. The CDR3 totals 15 residues. The J segment lost 3 bases and the V segment lost 3 bases, leaving 5 bases of the junction unmatched. Per the germline V gene, CDR1 is MGHDK and CDR2 is SYGVNS. Regions amplified from RNA transcripts were the TCR beta CDR3 regions. HTBI primers were the set used in a first-round RT-PCR of the TCR CDR3. TCRdb re-derived calls from the multiplex PCR reads in MiXCR, one entry per CDR3 protein. This sample has under 700,000 distinct CDR3 sequences, with about half found just once.

The V call is TRBV25-1, the J call TRBJ1-2; 9 nucleotides match TRBD1. The sequencing sample was made of peripheral blood or thyroid tissue (not recorded which). The receptor's source is a woman younger than 35 with Graves' hyperthyroidism. CDR3 region: CASSDPRTGDYGYTF. The CDR3 bases are TGTGCCAGCAGTGACCCCCGGACAGGGGACTATGGCTACACCTTC.